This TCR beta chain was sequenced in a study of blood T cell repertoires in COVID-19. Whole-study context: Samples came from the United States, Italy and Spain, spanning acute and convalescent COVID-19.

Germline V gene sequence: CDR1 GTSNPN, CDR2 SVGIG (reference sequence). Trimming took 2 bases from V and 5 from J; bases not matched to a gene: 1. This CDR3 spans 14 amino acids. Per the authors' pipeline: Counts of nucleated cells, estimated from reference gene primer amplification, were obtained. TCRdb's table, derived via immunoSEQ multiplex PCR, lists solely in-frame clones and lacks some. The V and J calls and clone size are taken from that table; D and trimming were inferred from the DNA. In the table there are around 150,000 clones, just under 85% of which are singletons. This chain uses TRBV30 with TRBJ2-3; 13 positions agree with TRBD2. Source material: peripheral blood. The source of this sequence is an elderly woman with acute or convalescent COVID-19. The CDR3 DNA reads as TGTGCCTGGAGTAGACTAGCGGGGGGAGATACGCAGTATTTT. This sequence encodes CAWSRLAGGDTQYF.